Detailed here is one TCR beta chain. Original data processing: Amplification from reference gene primers served as the basis for estimated nucleated cell counts. Clones were sequenced by immunoSEQ multiplex PCR, and TCRdb holds only the in-frame ones, with some missing. The V and J calls and clone size are taken from that table; D and trimming were inferred from the DNA. The sample contains 95,000 to 110,000 clones, about 90% of which appear only once. The data were obtained in a study of blood T cell repertoires in COVID-19. For the study at large: Collection of acute and convalescent COVID-19 samples took place in the United States, Italy and Spain. PBMCs, B-cell-depleted T cells, or T cells provided the cDNA or gDNA that made up the material.

The sequence was obtained from a human donor in a cohort sampled during active COVID-19. The source material was peripheral blood.

For the CDR3, the DNA is TGTGCCAGCAGCTTATTGGGTCCCAGCGCTGTAGGTAGTGGCTACACCTTC. This translates into CASSLLGPSAVGSGYTF. V usage is TRBV7-3 and J usage is TRBJ1-2; D unresolved. Germline V CDR1 and CDR2: SGHTA, FQGTGA. This CDR3 has 17 amino acids. Deletions cut 2 bases from V and 7 bases from J, with 23 bases between.